Detailed here is one T cell receptor (beta chain). This record comes from a study of blood T cells in healthy people across ages. Background on the study: In model experiments, template switching was able to capture about one barcoded beta molecule for every two T cells that were present.

A second PCR of 7 to 11 cycles used a sample-barcoded 5' primer and a J-beta primer mix. MiXCR, run by TCRdb on the 5' RACE reads, gives a single entry per CDR3 protein. Seen here are roughly 1,300,000 distinct CDR3 sequences, around 55% observed once, and the top ten hold about 6.3%. Isolated PBMCs totaled at least 7 million in each sample. Input material: blood. The clonotype was recovered from a man aged 18 to 29 in good health.

The CDR3 DNA reads TGTGCCAGCAGTGGCCCAATTGTGAGACACCAAGCCTACGAGCAGTACTTC. Amino acid sequence: CASSGPIVRHQAYEQYF. The chain carries TRBV25-1 and TRBJ2-7; D remains ambiguous. V was clipped by 4 bases and J by 2 bases, with 21 bases between them. Germline V gene sequence: CDR1 MGHDK, CDR2 SYGVNS. The CDR3 is 17 amino acids.